Following are 15 T cell receptor beta chains from one sample sequenced in a study of T-cell reconstitution after alpha-beta-depleted transplantation in children. This sample's TCRbeta library carried unique molecular identifier barcodes. TCRdb called the PCR reads again in MiXCR, with one record for every CDR3 protein. In the table there are around 52,000 distinct CDR3 sequences, 5.8% of which are singletons. The sample consisted of PBMCs, mostly from graft donor cells, taken 60 days after TCRalphabeta/CD19-depleted stem cell transplant. The receptors originated from a female patient aged 2-15 years who had a stem cell transplant for aplastic anemia, so the T cells may come from the graft donor.

The chain carries TRBV2 and TRBJ2-7; 7 bases map to TRBD1. Germline V gene lookup returns CDR1 SNHLY and CDR2 FYNNEI. The CDR3 consists of 13 residues. Trimming removed 9 bases from V and 6 bases from J; junction bases left unmatched: 11. Here the CDR3 reads CASVPGQTAEQYF. CDR3 bases: TGTGCCAGTGTCCCGGGACAGACGGCCGAGCAGTACTTC.

About this clonotype: One junction end disagrees with the germline gene, perhaps due to a read error. The rearrangement joins TRBV29-1 to TRBJ2-5, with TRBD2 matching 11 bases. Germline CDR1 is SQVTM and CDR2 is ANQGSEA. The CDR3 runs 13 residues. The CDR3 protein is CSVESSGRKTQYF. In DNA, the CDR3 is TGCAGCGTTGAGTCTAGCGGGAGGAAGACACAGTACTTC.

This chain connects TRBV20-1 to TRBJ1-6, with TRBD1 identical over 9 bases. Germline V gene data show CDR1 as DFQATT and CDR2 as SNEGSKA (reference sequence). Germline trimming cut 3 bases from V and 8 bases from J; bases unmatched to any gene: 5. The CDR3 spans 14 residues. The CDR3 nucleotides read TGCAGTGCTAGCGCCGGACAGGGGTATTCACCCCTCCACTTT. Its translation is CSASAGQGYSPLHF.

This clonotype was recorded at least ten times. The chain couples TRBV12-3 or TRBV12-4 to TRBJ1-5; D call uncertain. CDR3 length: 13 residues. Trimming pared 1 base from V and 11 bases from J, leaving 12 bases between. CDR3 protein: CASSLGRDGTQHF. Here the CDR3 DNA reads TGTGCCAGCAGTTTAGGTCGAGACGGGACCCAGCATTTT.

This chain joins TRBV2 and TRBJ2-5, with 12 bases that match TRBD1. There are 17 residues in the CDR3. The germline CDR1 and CDR2 sequences are SNHLY and FYNNEI. V shed 4 bases and J 5 bases; nucleotides not matched to a gene: 11. CDR3 coding DNA: TGTGCCAGCAGTGCTCCCTCGGGACAGGGGGCGAGGGAGACCCAGTACTTC. Its translation is CASSAPSGQGARETQYF.

The sample holds many counts of this clonotype. J is TRBJ2-1 and V is TRBV15; weak D call: TRBD2 (6 bases). Trimming pared 0 bases from V and 5 bases from J, leaving 14 bases between. Per the germline V gene, CDR1 is LNHNV and CDR2 is YYDKDF (reference sequence). This CDR3 spans 16 amino acids. CDR3 protein: CATSRDLGLPNNEQFF. In nucleotides, the CDR3 is TGTGCCACCAGCAGAGATCTGGGACTTCCAAACAATGAGCAGTTCTTC.

This clonotype was seen ten or more times. The genes are TRBV5-1 and TRBJ2-5; tentative D call: TRBD1 (6 bases). CDR1 is SGHRS and CDR2 is YFSETQ in the germline V gene. The V end lost 4 bases, the J end lost 1 base, and 17 bases lay between the germline ends. The CDR3 is 16 residues long. This chain's CDR3 is CASSPQPTGLQETQYF. The CDR3 DNA reads TGCGCCAGCAGCCCCCAACCGACAGGACTCCAAGAGACCCAGTACTTC.

This clonotype showed up many times. This rearrangement joins TRBV20-1 to TRBJ1-5; tentatively, D is TRBD1 (5 bases). The V end was cut by 2 bases, the J end by 0 bases, with 8 bases between. In germline, CDR1 is DFQATT, CDR2 SNEGSKA (reference sequence). The CDR3 consists of 14 residues. The CDR3 coding sequence is TGCAGTGCTAGACGGGGGGTTAGCAATCAGCCCCAGCATTTT. Its protein product is CSARRGVSNQPQHF.

This clonotype appeared many times. The chain carries TRBV7-9 and TRBJ2-2; no firm D call. CDR3 length: 13 amino acids. Trimming took off 0 bases at V and 5 bases at J, with 4 bases between the two ends. Germline CDR1 is SEHNR and CDR2 is FQNEAQ (reference sequence). DNA for the CDR3: TGTGCCAGCAGCTTAGCGGTAACCGGGGAGCTGTTTTTT. Residues: CASSLAVTGELFF.

This clonotype has just a few counts. The chain uses TRBV6-1 and TRBJ2-3, with D perhaps given as TRBD1 or TRBD2 (7 bases each). The CDR3 has 16 residues. Germline V gives CDR1 MNHNS, CDR2 SASEGT. V dropped 1 base and J dropped 4 bases, with 15 bases sitting between them. The CDR3 nucleotides read TGTGCCAGCAGTGAAGGCCTGACAGGGAGGGCAGATACGCAGTATTTT. The encoded protein is CASSEGLTGRADTQYF.

The rearrangement links TRBV20-1 to TRBJ2-7, with TRBD2 matching 11 bases. Germline CDR1 is DFQATT and CDR2 is SNEGSKA (reference sequence). The V and J ends lost 7 bases and 6 bases, in that order; junction bases with no gene match: 8. The CDR3 is made up of 13 amino acids. Here the CDR3 reads CSVIAGGGSEQYF. For the CDR3, the DNA is TGCAGTGTTATAGCGGGAGGGGGCAGCGAGCAGTACTTC.

This clonotype appeared many times. The rearrangement joins TRBV20-1 to TRBJ2-7; D gene ambiguous. V shed 0 bases and J shed 2 bases, with 14 bases lying between them. CDR1 is DFQATT and CDR2 is SNEGSKA in the germline V gene (reference sequence). The CDR3 sequence is 15 residues long. The CDR3 nucleotides are TGCAGTGCTAGAGATCTATCAGGCTACCCCTACGAGCAGTACTTC. It specifies CSARDLSGYPYEQYF.

With respect to this clonotype: This may come from a read error, since a much larger clone is one base off. The chain couples TRBV7-2 to TRBJ2-5; 8 nucleotides align to TRBD1. With V trimmed by 8 bases and J by 5 bases, 10 bases remained unmatched. Per the germline V gene, CDR1 is SGHTA and CDR2 is FQGNSA. The CDR3 loop spans 14 amino acids. In nucleotides, the CDR3 is TGTGCCAGCCGAATGCAGGGGGCCGGGGAGACCCAGTACTTC. Translated, it gives CASRMQGAGETQYF. Full variable domain (remainder filled in from reference TRBV7-2 and TRBJ2-5): GAGVSQSPSNKVTEKGKDVELRCDPISGHTALYWYRQSLGQGLEFLIYFQGNSAPDKSGLPSDRFSAERTGGSVSTLTIQRTQQEDSAVYLCASRMQGAGETQYFGPGTRLLVL.

This clonotype was seen at least ten times. CDR3 bases: TGTGCCACCAGTCCGGACGGGCTCACTGAAGCTTTCTTT. Translating it yields CATSPDGLTEAFF. V is TRBV15 and J is TRBJ1-1; D is uncertain. Germline CDR1 reads LNHNV; CDR2 reads YYDKDF (reference sequence). The CDR3 has 13 residues. With 6 bases removed from V and 4 bases from J, the gap between germline ends came to 12 bases. Using reference TRBV15 and TRBJ1-1 for the parts outside the CDR3, the full variable domain is DAMVIQNPRYQVTQFGKPVTLSCSQTLNHNVMYWYQQKSSQAPKLLFHYYDKDFNNEADTPDNFQSRRPNTSFCFLDIRSPGLGDTAMYLCATSPDGLTEAFFGQGTRLTVV.

The rearrangement uses TRBV11-3 and TRBJ2-2; D unclear. This CDR3 has 14 residues. Germline CDR1 is SGHNT and CDR2 is YENEEA. Trimming took 1 base from V and 4 from J, leaving 7 bases between them. DNA for the CDR3: TGTGCCAGCAGCTTAGTTTGGGGCACCGGGGAGCTGTTTTTT. It is translated as CASSLVWGTGELFF.